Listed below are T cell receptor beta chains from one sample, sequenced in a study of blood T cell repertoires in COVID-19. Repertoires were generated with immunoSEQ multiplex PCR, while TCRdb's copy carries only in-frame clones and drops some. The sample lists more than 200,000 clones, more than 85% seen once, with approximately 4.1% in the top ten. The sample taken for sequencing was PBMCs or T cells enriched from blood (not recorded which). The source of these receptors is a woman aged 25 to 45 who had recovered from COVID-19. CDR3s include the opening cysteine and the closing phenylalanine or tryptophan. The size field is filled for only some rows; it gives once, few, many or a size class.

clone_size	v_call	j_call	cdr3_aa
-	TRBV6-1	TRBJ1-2	CASSENIDYTGYGYTF
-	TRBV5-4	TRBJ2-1	CASSRSTSGAYNEQFF
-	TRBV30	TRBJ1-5	CAWSRGSQPQHF
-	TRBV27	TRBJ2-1	CASSYRDRPNNEQFF
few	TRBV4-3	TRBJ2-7	CASSRIGQGNYEQYF
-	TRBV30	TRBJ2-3	CAWTRGLAGVGDTQYF
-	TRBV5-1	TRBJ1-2	CASSVSPVTNYGYTF
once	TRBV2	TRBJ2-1	CAGRESTYNEQFF
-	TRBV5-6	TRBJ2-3	CASGQSLAGDLDTQYF
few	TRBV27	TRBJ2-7	CASSRSLGGTRSNEQYF
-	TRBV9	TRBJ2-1	CASSVAGIYNEQFF
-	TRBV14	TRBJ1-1	CASSLGGPNTEAFF
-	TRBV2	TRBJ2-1	CASRQTEQFF
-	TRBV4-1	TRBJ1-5	CASSQEKARDIWFLAQPQHF
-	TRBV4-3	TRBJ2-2	CASSQRTGWTGELFF
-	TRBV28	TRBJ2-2	CASSTLPGTKNTGELFF
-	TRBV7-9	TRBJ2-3	CASSSQGADTQYF
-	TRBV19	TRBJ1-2	CASSTPGQGFAYGYTF
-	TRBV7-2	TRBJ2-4	CASSPWGVGNIQYF
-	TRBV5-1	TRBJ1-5	CASSEGGNNQPQHF
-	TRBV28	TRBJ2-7	CASSLFTSGYEQYF
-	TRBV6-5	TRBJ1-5	CASSYSTGDWSQPQHF
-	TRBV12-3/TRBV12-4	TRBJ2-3	CASSLGLTDTQYF
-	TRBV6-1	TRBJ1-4	CASSDHTRRGEKLFF
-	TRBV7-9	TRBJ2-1	CASSSRQGIYNEQFF
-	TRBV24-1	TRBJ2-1	CATSDFRGVNEQFF
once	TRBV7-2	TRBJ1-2	CASSPSARQAELGYTF
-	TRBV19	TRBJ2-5	CASSILHGTQETQYF
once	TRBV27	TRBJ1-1	CASKNQDGTERMNTEAFF
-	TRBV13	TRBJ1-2	CASSRGQGARGYTF
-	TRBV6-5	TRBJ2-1	CASSYGLASYNEQFF
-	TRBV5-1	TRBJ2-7	CASSLRLAGASRVYEQYF
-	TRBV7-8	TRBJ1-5	CASGWRVAQPQHF
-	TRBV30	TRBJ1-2	CAWSVIRYGYTF
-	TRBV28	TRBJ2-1	CASSPGLAGGPSYNEQFF
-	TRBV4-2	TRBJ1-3	CASSQAPGTGKGNTIYF
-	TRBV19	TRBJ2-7	CASSMGHGYYEQYF
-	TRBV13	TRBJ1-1	CASSSRANTEAFF